These 2 T cell receptor beta chains share one sample of origin, sequenced in a study of human versus mouse CDR3 diversity and MHC coevolution. Sequencing was performed with immunoSEQ multiplex PCR; in TCRdb, only in-frame clones are kept and a portion is missing. Seen here are about 77,000 clones, 85% to 95% observed once, and the top ten hold about 0.14%. The specimen sequenced was naive CD4+ T cells from blood. Subset: CD45RO-negative CD62L-positive naive CD4 T cells. These receptors were obtained from a person aged 25-75 years in good health.

This rearrangement joins TRBV11-2 to TRBJ1-1; the match to TRBD1 covers 7 bases. J was trimmed by 1 base and V by 4 bases; bases with no gene match: 9. CDR3 length: 16 residues. Germline loops: CDR1 SGHAT, CDR2 FQNNGV. The CDR3 sequence: CASSSRPGQRNTEAFF. In nucleotides, the CDR3 is TGTGCCAGCAGCTCACGCCCGGGACAGAGGAACACTGAAGCTTTCTTT.

This clone was observed a few times. This chain uses TRBV19 with TRBJ1-4, with a possible D match to TRBD1 (5 bases). The length of the CDR3 is 18 residues. With 7 bases removed from V and 3 bases from J, the gap between germline ends came to 24 bases. Germline loops: CDR1 LNHDA, CDR2 SQIVND (reference sequence). The CDR3 loop is CASTPLTGSRRANEKLFF. The CDR3 bases are TGTGCCAGTACCCCATTAACAGGTAGTCGAAGGGCTAATGAAAAACTGTTTTTT.